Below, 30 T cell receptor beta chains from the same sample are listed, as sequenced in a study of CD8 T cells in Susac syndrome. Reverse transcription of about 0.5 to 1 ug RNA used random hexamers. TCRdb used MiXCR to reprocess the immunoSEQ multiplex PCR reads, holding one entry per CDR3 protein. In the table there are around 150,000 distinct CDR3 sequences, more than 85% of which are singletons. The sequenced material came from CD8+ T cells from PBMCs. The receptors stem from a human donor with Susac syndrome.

The CDR3 DNA is TGCAGTGCTAGAAACGGGAGGGACTACAATGAGCAGTTCTTC. Translation: CSARNGRDYNEQFF. The V and J genes are TRBV20-1 and TRBJ2-1, with 8 bases aligning to TRBD2. Looked up from germline, CDR1 is DFQATT and CDR2 is SNEGSKA (reference sequence). After removal of 2 bases from V and 3 bases from J, the junction contained 3 bases not matched to a gene. The CDR3 contains 14 residues.

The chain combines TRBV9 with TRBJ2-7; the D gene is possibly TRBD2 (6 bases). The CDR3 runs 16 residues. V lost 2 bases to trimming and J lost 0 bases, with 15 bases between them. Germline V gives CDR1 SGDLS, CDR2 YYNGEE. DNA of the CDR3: TGTGCCAGCAGCGTCTCGGGGGACTCACCCTCCTACGAGCAGTACTTC. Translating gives CASSVSGDSPSYEQYF. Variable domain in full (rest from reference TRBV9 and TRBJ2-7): DSGVTQTPKHLITATGQRVTLRCSPRSGDLSVYWYQQSLDQGLQFLIQYYNGEERAKGNILERFSAQQFPDLHSELNLSSLELGDSALYFCASSVSGDSPSYEQYFGPGTRLTVT.

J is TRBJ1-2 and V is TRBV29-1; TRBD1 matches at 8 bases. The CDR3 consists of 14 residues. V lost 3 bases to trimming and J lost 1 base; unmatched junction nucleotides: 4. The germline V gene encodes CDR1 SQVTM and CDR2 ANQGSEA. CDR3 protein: CSVEPDRVNYGYTF. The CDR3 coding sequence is TGCAGCGTTGAGCCGGACAGGGTTAACTATGGCTACACCTTC.

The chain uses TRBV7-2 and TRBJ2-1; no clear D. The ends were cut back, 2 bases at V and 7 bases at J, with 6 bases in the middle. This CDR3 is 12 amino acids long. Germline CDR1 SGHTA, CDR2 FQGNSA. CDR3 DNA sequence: TGTGCCAGCAGCTTAATAAGTAATGAGCAGTTCTTC. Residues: CASSLISNEQFF. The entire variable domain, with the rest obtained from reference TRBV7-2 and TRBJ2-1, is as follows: GAGVSQSPSNKVTEKGKDVELRCDPISGHTALYWYRQSLGQGLEFLIYFQGNSAPDKSGLPSDRFSAERTGGSVSTLTIQRTQQEDSAVYLCASSLISNEQFFGPGTRLTVL.

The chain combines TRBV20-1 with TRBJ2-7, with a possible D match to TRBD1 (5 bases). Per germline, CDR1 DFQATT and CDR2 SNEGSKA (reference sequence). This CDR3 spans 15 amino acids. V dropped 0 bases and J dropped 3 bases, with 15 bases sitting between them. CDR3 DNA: TGCAGTGCTAGAGATAAAGGCAGGGCTTACTACGAGCAGTACTTC. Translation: CSARDKGRAYYEQYF.

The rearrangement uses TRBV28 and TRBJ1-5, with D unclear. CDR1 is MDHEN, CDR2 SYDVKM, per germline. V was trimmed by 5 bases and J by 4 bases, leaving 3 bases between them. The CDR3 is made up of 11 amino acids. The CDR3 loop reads CASSINQPQHF. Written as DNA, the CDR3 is TGTGCCAGCAGTATTAATCAGCCCCAGCATTTT.

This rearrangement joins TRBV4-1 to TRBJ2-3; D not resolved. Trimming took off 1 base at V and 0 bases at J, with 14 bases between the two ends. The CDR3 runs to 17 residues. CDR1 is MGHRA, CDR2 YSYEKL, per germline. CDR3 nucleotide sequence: TGCGCCAGCAGCCAAGCCCACCCCCCCCAGAGCACAGATACGCAGTATTTT. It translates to CASSQAHPPQSTDTQYF.

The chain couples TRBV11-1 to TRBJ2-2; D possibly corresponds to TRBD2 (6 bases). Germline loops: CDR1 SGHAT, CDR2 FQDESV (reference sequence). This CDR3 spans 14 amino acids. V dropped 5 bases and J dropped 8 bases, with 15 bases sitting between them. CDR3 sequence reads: CASSPDVGGGELFF. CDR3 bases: TGTGCCAGCAGCCCCGATGTCGGGGGTGGGGAGCTGTTTTTT.

The CDR3 protein is CANLRGSRNYGYTF. CDR3 nucleotides: TGTGCCAACCTCAGGGGGAGCCGAAACTATGGCTACACCTTC. The chain is built from TRBV2 and TRBJ1-2; 7 bases are shared with TRBD1. V gave up 10 bases and J gave up 2 bases; unmatched junction bases: 10. The CDR3 consists of 14 residues. Germline assignment: CDR1 SNHLY and CDR2 FYNNEI.

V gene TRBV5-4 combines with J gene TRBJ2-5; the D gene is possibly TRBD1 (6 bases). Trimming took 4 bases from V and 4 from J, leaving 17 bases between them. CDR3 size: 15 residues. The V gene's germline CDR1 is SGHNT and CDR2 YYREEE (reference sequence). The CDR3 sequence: CASSPSRQVGETQYF. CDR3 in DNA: TGTGCCAGCAGCCCGTCCCGACAGGTGGGAGAGACCCAGTACTTC.

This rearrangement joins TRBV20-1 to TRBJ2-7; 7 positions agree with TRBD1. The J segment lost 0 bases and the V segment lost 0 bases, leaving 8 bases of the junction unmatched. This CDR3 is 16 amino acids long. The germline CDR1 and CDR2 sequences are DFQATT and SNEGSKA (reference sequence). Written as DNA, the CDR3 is TGCAGTGCTAGAGATTTACAGGGGACACACTCCTACGAGCAGTACTTC. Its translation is CSARDLQGTHSYEQYF.

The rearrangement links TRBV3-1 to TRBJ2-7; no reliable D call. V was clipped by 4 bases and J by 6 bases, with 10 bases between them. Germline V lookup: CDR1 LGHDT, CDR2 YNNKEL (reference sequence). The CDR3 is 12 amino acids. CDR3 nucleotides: TGTGCCAGCAGCCTCCGAGCCCTCGAGCAGTACTTC. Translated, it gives CASSLRALEQYF.

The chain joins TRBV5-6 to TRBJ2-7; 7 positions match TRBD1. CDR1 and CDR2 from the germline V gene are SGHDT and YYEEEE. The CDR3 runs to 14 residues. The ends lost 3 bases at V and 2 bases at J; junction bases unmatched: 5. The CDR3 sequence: CASSYGTATYEQYF. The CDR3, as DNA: TGTGCCAGCAGCTATGGGACAGCAACCTACGAGCAGTACTTC.

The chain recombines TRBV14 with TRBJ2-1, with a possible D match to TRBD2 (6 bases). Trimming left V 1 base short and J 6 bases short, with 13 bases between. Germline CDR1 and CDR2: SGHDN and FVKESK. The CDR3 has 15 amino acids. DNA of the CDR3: TGTGCCAGCAGCCAAGTGTCGGGAGAGGGCAATGAGCAGTTCTTC. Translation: CASSQVSGEGNEQFF.

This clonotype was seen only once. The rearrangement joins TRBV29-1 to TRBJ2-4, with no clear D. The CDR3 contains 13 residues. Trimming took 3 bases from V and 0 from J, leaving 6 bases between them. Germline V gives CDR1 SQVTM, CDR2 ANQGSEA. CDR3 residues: CSVDGLAKNIQYF. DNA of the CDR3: TGCAGCGTTGATGGGTTAGCCAAAAACATTCAGTACTTC.

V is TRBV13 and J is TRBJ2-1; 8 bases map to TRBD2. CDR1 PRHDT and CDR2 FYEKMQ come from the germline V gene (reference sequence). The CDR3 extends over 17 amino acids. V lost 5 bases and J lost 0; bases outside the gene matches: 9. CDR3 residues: CASSPAPGLGSYNEQFF. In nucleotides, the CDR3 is TGTGCCAGCAGCCCAGCCCCGGGACTAGGCTCCTACAATGAGCAGTTCTTC.

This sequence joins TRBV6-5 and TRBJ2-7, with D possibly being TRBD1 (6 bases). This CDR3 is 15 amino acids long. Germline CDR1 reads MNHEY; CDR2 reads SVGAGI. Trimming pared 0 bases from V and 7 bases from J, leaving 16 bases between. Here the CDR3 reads CASSYSLGQLWEQYF. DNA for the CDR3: TGTGCCAGCAGTTACTCTCTGGGACAACTGTGGGAGCAGTACTTC.

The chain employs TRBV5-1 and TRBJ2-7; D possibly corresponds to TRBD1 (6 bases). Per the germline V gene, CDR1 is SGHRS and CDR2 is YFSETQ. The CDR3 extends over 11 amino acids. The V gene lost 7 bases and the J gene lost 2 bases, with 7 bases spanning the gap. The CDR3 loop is CASRDTYEQYF. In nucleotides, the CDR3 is TGCGCCAGCCGGGACACCTACGAGCAGTACTTC.

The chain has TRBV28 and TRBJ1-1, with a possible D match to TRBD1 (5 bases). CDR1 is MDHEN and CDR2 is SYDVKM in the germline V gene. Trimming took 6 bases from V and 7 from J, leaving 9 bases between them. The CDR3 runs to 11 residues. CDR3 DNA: TGTGCCAGCAGGCAGGGAATTGAAGCTTTCTTT. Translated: CASRQGIEAFF.

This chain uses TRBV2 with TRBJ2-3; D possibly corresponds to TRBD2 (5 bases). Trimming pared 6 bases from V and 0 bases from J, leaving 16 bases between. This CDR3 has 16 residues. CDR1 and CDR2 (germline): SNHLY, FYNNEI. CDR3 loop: CASSPRDPSSTDTQYF. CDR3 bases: TGTGCCAGCAGCCCCCGGGATCCCTCTAGCACAGATACGCAGTATTTT. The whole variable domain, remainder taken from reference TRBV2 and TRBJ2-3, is EPEVTQTPSHQVTQMGQEVILRCVPISNHLYFYWYRQILGQKVEFLVSFYNNEISEKSEIFDDQFSVERPDGSNFTLKIRSTKLEDSAMYFCASSPRDPSSTDTQYFGPGTRLTVL.

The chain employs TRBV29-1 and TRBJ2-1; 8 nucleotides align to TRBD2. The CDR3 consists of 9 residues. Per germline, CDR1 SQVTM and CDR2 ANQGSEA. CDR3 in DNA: TGCGCGGGGGGTGATGAGCAGTTCTTC. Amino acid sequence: CAGGDEQFF.

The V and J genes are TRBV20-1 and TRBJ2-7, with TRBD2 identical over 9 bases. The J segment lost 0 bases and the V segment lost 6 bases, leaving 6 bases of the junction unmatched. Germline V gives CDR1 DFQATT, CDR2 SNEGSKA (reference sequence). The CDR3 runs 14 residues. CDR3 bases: TGCAGTGCCCTTGGACTAGCGATCTCCTACGAGCAGTACTTC. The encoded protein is CSALGLAISYEQYF.

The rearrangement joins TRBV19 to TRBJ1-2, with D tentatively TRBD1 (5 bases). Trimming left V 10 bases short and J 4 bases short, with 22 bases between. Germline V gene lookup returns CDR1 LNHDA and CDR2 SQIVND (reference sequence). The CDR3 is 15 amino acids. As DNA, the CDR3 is TGTGCCACTACACCGCCGGACAACCCCACCTATGGCTACACCTTC. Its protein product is CATTPPDNPTYGYTF.

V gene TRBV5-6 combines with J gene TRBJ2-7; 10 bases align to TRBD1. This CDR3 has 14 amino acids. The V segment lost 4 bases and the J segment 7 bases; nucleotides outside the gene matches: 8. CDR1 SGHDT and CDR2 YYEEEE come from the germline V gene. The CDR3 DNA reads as TGTGCCAGCAGCCCCGGGACAGGGGAGAGGGAGCAGTACTTC. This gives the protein CASSPGTGEREQYF.

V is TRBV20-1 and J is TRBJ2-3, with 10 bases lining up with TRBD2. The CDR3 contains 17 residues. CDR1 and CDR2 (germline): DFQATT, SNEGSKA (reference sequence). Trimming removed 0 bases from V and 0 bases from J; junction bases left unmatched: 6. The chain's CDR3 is CSARDALAGVSTDTQYF. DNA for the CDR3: TGCAGTGCTAGAGATGCCCTAGCGGGAGTTAGCACAGATACGCAGTATTTT.

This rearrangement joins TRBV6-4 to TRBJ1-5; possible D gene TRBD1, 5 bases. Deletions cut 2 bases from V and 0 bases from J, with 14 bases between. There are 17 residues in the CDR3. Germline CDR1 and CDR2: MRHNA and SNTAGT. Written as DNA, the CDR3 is TGTGCCAGCAGTGACACCCGGGACCATTATAGCAATCAGCCCCAGCATTTT. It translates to CASSDTRDHYSNQPQHF.

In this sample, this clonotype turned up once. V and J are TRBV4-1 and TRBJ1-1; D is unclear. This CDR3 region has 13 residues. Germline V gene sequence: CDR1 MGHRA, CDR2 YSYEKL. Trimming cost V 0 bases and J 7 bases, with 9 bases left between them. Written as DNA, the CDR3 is TGCGCCAGCAGCCAAGATCCCGTGGTTGAAGCTTTCTTT. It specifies CASSQDPVVEAFF.

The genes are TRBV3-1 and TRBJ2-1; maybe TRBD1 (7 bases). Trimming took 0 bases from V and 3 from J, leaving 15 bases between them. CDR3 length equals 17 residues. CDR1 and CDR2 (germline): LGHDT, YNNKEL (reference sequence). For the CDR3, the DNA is TGTGCCAGCAGCCAAGATTCAGGGGGGTTTGTCTACAATGAGCAGTTCTTC. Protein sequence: CASSQDSGGFVYNEQFF.

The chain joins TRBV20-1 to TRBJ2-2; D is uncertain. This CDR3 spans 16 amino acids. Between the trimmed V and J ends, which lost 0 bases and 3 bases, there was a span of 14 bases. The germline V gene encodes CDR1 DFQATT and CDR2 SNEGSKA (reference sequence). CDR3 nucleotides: TGCAGTGCTAGAGATAGAACCCAGCCATACACCGGGGAGCTGTTTTTT. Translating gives CSARDRTQPYTGELFF.

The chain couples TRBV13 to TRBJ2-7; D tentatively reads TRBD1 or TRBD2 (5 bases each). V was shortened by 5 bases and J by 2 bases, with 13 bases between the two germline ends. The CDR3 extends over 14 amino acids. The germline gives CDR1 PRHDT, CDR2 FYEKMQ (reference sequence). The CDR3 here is CASSPEGSAYEQYF. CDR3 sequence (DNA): TGTGCCAGCAGCCCCGAGGGGAGCGCCTACGAGCAGTACTTC.